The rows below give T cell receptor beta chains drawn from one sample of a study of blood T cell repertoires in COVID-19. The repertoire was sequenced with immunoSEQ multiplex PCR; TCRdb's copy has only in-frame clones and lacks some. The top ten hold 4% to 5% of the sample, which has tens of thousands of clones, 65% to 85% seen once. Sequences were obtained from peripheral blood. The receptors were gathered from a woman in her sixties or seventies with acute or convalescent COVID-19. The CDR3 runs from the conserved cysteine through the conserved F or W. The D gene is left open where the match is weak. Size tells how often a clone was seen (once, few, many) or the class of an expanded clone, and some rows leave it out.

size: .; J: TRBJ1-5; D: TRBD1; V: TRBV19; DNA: TGTGCCAGTACCTCTCGGAGGCAGGGGGCTCTTCAGCCCCAGCATTTT; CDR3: CASTSRRQGALQPQHF
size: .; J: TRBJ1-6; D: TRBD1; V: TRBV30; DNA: TGTGCCTGGAGTGTACGGGACAGATATAATTCACCCCTCCACTTT; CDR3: CAWSVRDRYNSPLHF
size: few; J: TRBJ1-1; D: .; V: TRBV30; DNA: TGTGCCTGGAGAATTTTTGGAGGGGCGAACACTGAAGCTTTCTTT; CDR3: CAWRIFGGANTEAFF
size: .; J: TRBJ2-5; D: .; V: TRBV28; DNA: TGTGCCAGCAGTTCATCGGACATAGAGACCCAGTACTTC; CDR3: CASSSSDIETQYF
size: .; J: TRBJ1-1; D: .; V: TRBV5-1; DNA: TGCGCCAGCAGCCTTAACAGGAGGAACACTGAAGCTTTCTTT; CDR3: CASSLNRRNTEAFF
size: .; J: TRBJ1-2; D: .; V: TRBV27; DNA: TGTGCCAGCAGGTTTCAGGGAAATCATGGCTACACCTTC; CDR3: CASRFQGNHGYTF
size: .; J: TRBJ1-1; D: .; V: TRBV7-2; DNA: TGTGCCAGCAGCTTAGACTATAACACTGAAGCTTTCTTT; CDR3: CASSLDYNTEAFF
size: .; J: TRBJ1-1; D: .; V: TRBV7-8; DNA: TGTGCCAGCAGCTTAGCCTTACGAGGTACTGAAGCTTTCTTT; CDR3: CASSLALRGTEAFF
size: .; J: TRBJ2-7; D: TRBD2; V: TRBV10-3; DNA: TGTGCCATCAGTGAAGGTGAGCGGGAGATGGGTGAGCAGTACTTC; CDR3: CAISEGEREMGEQYF
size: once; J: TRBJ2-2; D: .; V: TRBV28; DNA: TGTGCCAGCAGTCCCCCCCAGGCCACGGCCGGGGAGCTGTTTTTT; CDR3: CASSPPQATAGELFF
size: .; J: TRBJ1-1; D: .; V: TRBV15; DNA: TGTGCCACCAGCATCTACAGGGCGGCTGAAGCTTTCTTT; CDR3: CATSIYRAAEAFF
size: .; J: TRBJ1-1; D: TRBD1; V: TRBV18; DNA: TGTGCCAGCTCATTCCTCTCACTCGAGGGGGCGCGGCGCACTGAAGCTTTCTTT; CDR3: CASSFLSLEGARRTEAFF
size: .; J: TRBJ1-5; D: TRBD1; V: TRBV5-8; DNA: TGTGCCAGCAGCATCGGGACAGGGGCTGGGTTGAGCAATCAGCCCCAGCATTTT; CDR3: CASSIGTGAGLSNQPQHF
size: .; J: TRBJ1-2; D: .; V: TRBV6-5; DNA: TGTGCCAGCAGTTATGGGAGTACCTATGGCTACACCTTC; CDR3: CASSYGSTYGYTF
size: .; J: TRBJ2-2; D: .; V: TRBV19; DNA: TGTGCCAGTAGTTCCCGACGGACTTCGAACACCGGGGAGCTGTTTTTT; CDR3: CASSSRRTSNTGELFF
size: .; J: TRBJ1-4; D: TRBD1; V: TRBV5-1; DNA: TGCGCCAGCAGCTTGGAAGGACAGGGCGGTGAAAAACTGTTTTTT; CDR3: CASSLEGQGGEKLFF
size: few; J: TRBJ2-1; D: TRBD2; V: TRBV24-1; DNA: TGTGCCACCAGTACCTCTAGCGGGAGGGCCTACAATGAGCAGTTCTTC; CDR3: CATSTSSGRAYNEQFF
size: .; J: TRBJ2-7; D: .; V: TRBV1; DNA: TGCACCAGCAGCTCCTGGACTAGCGGGAGATTAGGTTACGAGCAGTACTTC; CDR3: CTSSSWTSGRLGYEQYF
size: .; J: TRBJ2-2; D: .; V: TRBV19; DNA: TGTGCCAGTAGTATAGATCTACGCAGGGTGCACACCGGGGAGCTGTTTTTT; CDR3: CASSIDLRRVHTGELFF
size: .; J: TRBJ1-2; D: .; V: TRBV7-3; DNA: TGTGCCAGCAGCTTAACTCCAGATGGCTCCTATGGCTACACCTTC; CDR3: CASSLTPDGSYGYTF
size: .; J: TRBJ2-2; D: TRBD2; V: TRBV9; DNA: TGTGCCAGCAGCGCGGGACTAAATACCGGGGAGCTGTTTTTT; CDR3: CASSAGLNTGELFF
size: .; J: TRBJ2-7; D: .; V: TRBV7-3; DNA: TGTGCCAGCAGCTTAACCAACGAGCAGTACTTC; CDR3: CASSLTNEQYF
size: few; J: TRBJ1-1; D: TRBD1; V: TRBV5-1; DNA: TGCGCCAGCAGCTTGTACCTCTCACAGGGGTCGAACACTGAAGCTTTCTTT; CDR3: CASSLYLSQGSNTEAFF
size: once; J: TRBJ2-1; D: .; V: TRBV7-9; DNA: TGTGCCAGCAGCTTAGCGTTTGTTTTGCAGGCTAACTCCTACAATGAGCAGTTCTTC; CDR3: CASSLAFVLQANSYNEQFF
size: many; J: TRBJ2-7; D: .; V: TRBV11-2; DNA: TGTGCCAGCAGCTTATTCCGGGAGCAGTACTTC; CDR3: CASSLFREQYF
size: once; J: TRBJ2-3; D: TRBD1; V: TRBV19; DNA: TGTGCCAGTAGGCACAGGGGGTTCGCGGCAGATACGCAGTATTTT; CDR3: CASRHRGFAADTQYF
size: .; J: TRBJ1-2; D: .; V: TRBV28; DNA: TGTGCCAGCAGAACCCCTCTAGGCTACACCTTC; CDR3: CASRTPLGYTF
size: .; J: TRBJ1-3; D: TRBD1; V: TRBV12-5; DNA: TGTGCTAGTGGTCAGGGGACAGGGGCTTGGGGCGCCGGAAACACCATATATTTT; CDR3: CASGQGTGAWGAGNTIYF
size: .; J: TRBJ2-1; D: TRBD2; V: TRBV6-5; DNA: TGTGCCAGCAGTTGGTCTAGCGGGGGTACTTACAATGAGCAGTTCTTC; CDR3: CASSWSSGGTYNEQFF
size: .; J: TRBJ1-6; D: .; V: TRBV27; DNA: TGTGCCAGCAGTTTAGAGGGAACTTATAATTCACCCCTCCACTTT; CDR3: CASSLEGTYNSPLHF
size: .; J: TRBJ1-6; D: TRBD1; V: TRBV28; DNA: TGTGCCAGCAGTTTAGCCGACAGGGGGAATTCACCCCTCCACTTT; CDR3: CASSLADRGNSPLHF
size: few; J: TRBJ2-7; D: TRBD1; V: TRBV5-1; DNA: TGCGCCAGCAGGTATACGACAGGGGAGTGGGAGCAGTACTTC; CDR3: CASRYTTGEWEQYF
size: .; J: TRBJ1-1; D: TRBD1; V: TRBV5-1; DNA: TGCGCCAGCAGCCCCGACAGGGGGTTAATGAACACTGAAGCTTTCTTT; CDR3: CASSPDRGLMNTEAFF
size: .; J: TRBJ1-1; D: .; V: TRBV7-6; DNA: TGTGCCAGCAGCTTAGAGGGAGTCATGAACACTGAAGCTTTCTTT; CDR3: CASSLEGVMNTEAFF
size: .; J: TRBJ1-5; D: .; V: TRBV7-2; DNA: TGTGCCAGCAGCTTAGTAGGGGTTAGCAATCAGCCCCAGCATTTT; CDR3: CASSLVGVSNQPQHF
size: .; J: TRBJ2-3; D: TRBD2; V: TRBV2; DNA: TGTGCCAGCAGTGATTGGGCTAGCGGGGTGAAAGATACGCAGTATTTT; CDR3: CASSDWASGVKDTQYF
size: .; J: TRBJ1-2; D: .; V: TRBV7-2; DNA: TGTGCCAGCAGCAACAGGGTAGCGAACTATGGCTACACCTTC; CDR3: CASSNRVANYGYTF
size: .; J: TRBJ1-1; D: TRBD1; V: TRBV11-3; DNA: TGTGCCAGCAGCTGTCCGGACAGGGGAGGAGGGTACACTGAAGCTTTCTTT; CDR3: CASSCPDRGGGYTEAFF
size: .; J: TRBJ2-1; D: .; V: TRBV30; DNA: TGTGCCTGGAGTTCTCTCCTTGGGGCTGAGCAGTTCTTC; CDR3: CAWSSLLGAEQFF
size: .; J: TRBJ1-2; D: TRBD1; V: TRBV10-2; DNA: TGCGCCAGTACCGGGACAGGCGCGCTCAGAAACTATGGCTACACCTTC; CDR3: CASTGTGALRNYGYTF
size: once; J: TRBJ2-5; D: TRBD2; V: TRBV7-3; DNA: TGTGCCAGCAGCTTAAAGGGACTAGCACAAGAGACCCAGTACTTC; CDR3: CASSLKGLAQETQYF
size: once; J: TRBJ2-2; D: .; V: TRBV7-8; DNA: TGTGCCAGCACCCCACCTGGCCAGGCGAACACCGGGGAGCTGTTTTTT; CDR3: CASTPPGQANTGELFF